Shown below are 26 T cell receptor beta chains from a single sample sequenced in a study of CD8 T cells in ankylosing spondylitis. TCRdb reanalysed the 5' RACE reads using MiXCR and keeps one entry per CDR3 protein. This table has 240,000 or so distinct CDR3 sequences, 8% to 9.5% appearing once. Sequenced sample: blood, either unsorted or a sorted T cell fraction (not recorded which). The receptors were sampled from a male donor with ankylosing spondylitis or in good health (not recorded which).

In this sample, this clonotype turned up many times. The V and J genes are TRBV2 and TRBJ2-7; tentative D call: TRBD1 (6 bases). The V and J ends lost 10 bases and 2 bases respectively, with 9 bases between them. CDR1 is SNHLY, CDR2 FYNNEI, per germline. The CDR3 contains 11 residues. CDR3: CAIEGAYEQYF. The CDR3 DNA is TGTGCCATAGAGGGGGCCTACGAGCAGTACTTC.

This clonotype has at least ten counts. The V gene is TRBV10-3, the J gene TRBJ2-6; D not certain. Per the germline V gene, CDR1 is ENHRY and CDR2 is SYGVKD. This CDR3 region has 17 residues. The ends were cut back, 4 bases at V and 0 bases at J, with 13 bases in the middle. CDR3 region: CAISGVGPSSGANVLTF. The DNA for the CDR3 is TGTGCCATCAGTGGGGTTGGCCCTTCCTCTGGGGCCAACGTCCTGACTTTC.

The sample holds many counts of this clonotype. V gene TRBV12-3 or TRBV12-4 combines with J gene TRBJ2-3; 13 nucleotides match TRBD2. The CDR3 sequence is 16 residues long. V gave up 5 bases and J gave up 5 bases; unmatched junction bases: 7. In nucleotides, the CDR3 is TGTGCCAGCAGTCCGGGGACTAGCGGGATCGGAGATACGCAGTATTTT. Residues: CASSPGTSGIGDTQYF.

This clonotype was found many times. This chain links TRBV12-3 or TRBV12-4 with TRBJ1-5; D may be TRBD1 (5 bases). Trimming pared 7 bases from V and 2 bases from J, leaving 15 bases between. CDR3 length equals 15 residues. The CDR3 here is CASTPGGFGNQPQHF. The CDR3 DNA reads TGTGCCAGCACCCCCGGGGGGTTCGGCAATCAGCCCCAGCATTTT.

The CDR3 loop reads CAWRGQGINSPLHF. The CDR3, as DNA: TGTGCCTGGAGGGGACAGGGGATCAATTCACCCCTCCACTTT. The V gene is TRBV30, the J gene TRBJ1-6; 10 bases agree with TRBD1. The ends lost 3 bases at V and 7 bases at J; junction bases unmatched: 3. The CDR3 has 14 amino acids. Looked up from germline, CDR1 is GTSNPN and CDR2 is SVGIG (reference sequence).

This clonotype was observed many times. V and J are TRBV5-1 and TRBJ1-1; D remains ambiguous. This CDR3 has 13 amino acids. Per the germline V gene, CDR1 is SGHRS and CDR2 is YFSETQ. Trimming left V 4 bases short and J 2 bases short, with 9 bases between. CDR3 in amino acids: CASSVALNTEAFF. The DNA for the CDR3 is TGCGCCAGCAGCGTCGCACTAAACACTGAAGCTTTCTTT.

The chain carries TRBV3-1 and TRBJ2-3; D might be TRBD1 or TRBD2, each matching 5 bases. Trimming removed 4 bases at V and 4 bases at J, with 9 bases between. Germline values: CDR1 LGHDT, CDR2 YNNKEL (reference sequence). The CDR3 runs 13 residues. The CDR3: CASSPGTADTQYF. CDR3 coding DNA: TGTGCCAGCAGCCCGGGGACGGCAGATACGCAGTATTTT.

The gene calls are TRBV6-5 and TRBJ1-2; D gene uncertain. The CDR3 loop spans 15 amino acids. V gave up 0 bases and J gave up 7 bases, with 15 bases separating them. Germline V gives CDR1 MNHEY, CDR2 SVGAGI. CDR3 DNA: TGTGCCAGCAGTTACTCCTACGACCGTGTTGGTGGCTACACCTTC. This gives the protein CASSYSYDRVGGYTF.

In its sample, this clonotype was seen many times. The CDR3 DNA reads TGTGCCAGCAGCCCTAGCGGGAGCTCCTACAATGAGCAGTTCTTC. Protein product: CASSPSGSSYNEQFF. This chain uses TRBV11-2 with TRBJ2-1, with TRBD2 identical over 10 bases. Germline CDR1 and CDR2: SGHAT and FQNNGV. The CDR3 covers 15 residues. V trimming: 5 bases; J trimming: 0 bases; junction bases outside the gene matches: 1.

This clonotype was observed many times. V usage is TRBV18 and J usage is TRBJ2-4; D may match TRBD1 or TRBD2 (7 bases each). Per germline, CDR1 KGHSH and CDR2 LQKENI. The CDR3 has 16 amino acids. Between the trimmed V and J ends, which lost 3 bases and 6 bases, there was a span of 18 bases. DNA for the CDR3: TGTGCCAGCTCACCGACGACAGGGAGGGGGAGAAACATTCAGTACTTC. It is translated as CASSPTTGRGRNIQYF.

This clonotype was detected ten times or more. The chain employs TRBV2 and TRBJ2-5, with 7 nucleotides matching TRBD1. The junction had 12 bases not matched to a gene; V was cut back by 6 bases and J by 5 bases. Germline CDR1 and CDR2: SNHLY and FYNNEI. This CDR3 is 15 amino acids long. CDR3 region: CASRGGQTLGETQYF. The CDR3 DNA reads TGTGCCAGCAGAGGGGGACAGACCTTGGGGGAGACCCAGTACTTC.

The chain joins TRBV5-1 to TRBJ1-1, with D perhaps matching TRBD1 (5 bases). CDR1 is SGHRS and CDR2 is YFSETQ in the germline V gene. V was pared by 9 bases and J by 1 base, with 13 bases between. CDR3 size: 13 residues. CDR3 in amino acids: CATSMGENTEAFF. The CDR3 bases are TGCGCCACCTCTATGGGGGAGAACACTGAAGCTTTCTTT. Variable domain in full (rest from reference TRBV5-1 and TRBJ1-1): KAGVTQTPRYLIKTRGQQVTLSCSPISGHRSVSWYQQTPGQGLQFLFEYFSETQRNKGNFPGRFSGRQFSNSRSEMNVSTLELGDSALYLCATSMGENTEAFFGQGTRLTVV.

This clonotype appeared many times. This chain links TRBV5-1 with TRBJ2-7, with unresolved D. Germline V gene data show CDR1 as SGHRS and CDR2 as YFSETQ. The CDR3 runs 14 residues. With 4 bases removed from V and 0 bases from J, the gap between germline ends came to 11 bases. The CDR3 loop is CASSPGPSSYEQYF. The CDR3 DNA follows: TGCGCCAGCAGCCCCGGCCCGAGCTCCTACGAGCAGTACTTC.

V is TRBV5-1 and J is TRBJ2-1; a possible D gene is TRBD2 (6 bases). CDR1 SGHRS and CDR2 YFSETQ come from the germline V gene. The CDR3 has 14 amino acids. The germline V and J ends were trimmed by 5 bases and 9 bases, with 18 bases remaining between them. Written as DNA, the CDR3 is TGCGCCAGCAGAGAACTAGAACGGGGGAGTGAGCAGTTCTTC. This encodes CASRELERGSEQFF.

In this sample, this clonotype turned up many times. The gene calls are TRBV7-2 and TRBJ2-7; D is uncertain. The CDR3 has 13 amino acids. CDR1 and CDR2 (germline): SGHTA, FQGNSA. Trimming took off 0 bases at V and 1 base at J, with 4 bases between the two ends. The CDR3 loop reads CASSLAASYEQYF. The CDR3 region has the DNA TGTGCCAGCAGCTTAGCTGCGTCCTACGAGCAGTACTTC.

The sample holds many counts of this clonotype. This chain uses TRBV20-1 with TRBJ1-4, with no clear D. CDR3 size: 13 residues. V was clipped by 1 base and J by 8 bases, with 11 bases between them. In germline, CDR1 is DFQATT, CDR2 SNEGSKA (reference sequence). CDR3 DNA sequence: TGCAGTGCTAGAGTTCCATCAACGGAAAAACTGTTTTTT. It is translated as CSARVPSTEKLFF.

In its sample, this clonotype was seen many times. The chain joins TRBV5-1 to TRBJ2-1; 7 bases agree with TRBD2. V was pared by 0 bases and J by 4 bases, with 4 bases of the junction left unmatched. The CDR3 has 15 residues. CDR1 and CDR2 from the germline V gene are SGHRS and YFSETQ. The CDR3, as DNA: TGCGCCAGCAGCTTGGCGGCTAGCGGATACAATGAGCAGTTCTTC. It codes for CASSLAASGYNEQFF.

The V gene is TRBV20-1, the J gene TRBJ2-1; D remains unclear. The V gene's germline CDR1 is DFQATT and CDR2 SNEGSKA (reference sequence). This CDR3 comprises 14 residues. The V and J ends lost 3 bases and 0 bases respectively, with 9 bases between them. CDR3 protein: CSASSSISYNEQFF. Written as DNA, the CDR3 is TGCAGTGCTAGTTCCTCCATCTCCTACAATGAGCAGTTCTTC.

On this clonotype itself: Possible read error: a much larger clone is one base away. This chain connects TRBV6-5 to TRBJ2-1; the D gene could be TRBD1 or TRBD2 (5 bases each). This CDR3 comprises 13 residues. The germline CDR1 and CDR2 sequences are MNHEY and SVGAGI. CDR3 residues: CVSSYSSGSEQFF. CDR3 DNA sequence: TGTGTCAGCAGTTACTCTTCAGGGAGTGAGCAGTTCTTC.

The gene calls are TRBV7-9 and TRBJ1-1; D not resolved. Germline V gene lookup returns CDR1 SEHNR and CDR2 FQNEAQ (reference sequence). The CDR3 runs 15 residues. Trimming removed 5 bases from V and 2 bases from J, with 15 bases in between. CDR3 residues: CASSLAEGENTEAFF. As DNA, the CDR3 is TGTGCCAGCAGCCTTGCGGAGGGAGAAAACACTGAAGCTTTCTTT.

CDR3 region: CASSFGGPGTSGGANEQFF. The CDR3 region has the DNA TGTGCCAGCAGCTTTGGGGGTCCCGGGACTAGCGGGGGGGCCAATGAGCAGTTCTTC. This sequence joins TRBV7-4 and TRBJ2-1; 16 positions match TRBD2. The V gene end was trimmed by 3 bases and the J gene end by 6 bases; junction bases not matched to a gene: 11. The length of the CDR3 is 19 residues. The V gene's germline CDR1 is SGHVT and CDR2 SQSDAQ. Full variable domain (missing parts from reference TRBV7-4 and TRBJ2-1): GAGVSQSPRYKVAKRGRDVALRCDSISGHVTLYWYRQTLGQGSEVLTYSQSDAQRDKSGRPSGRFSAERPERSVSTLKIQRTEQGDSAVYLCASSFGGPGTSGGANEQFFGPGTRLTVL.

Turning to this clonotype: This sequence may be a read error, since a much larger clone differs from it by one base. The gene calls are TRBV6-5 and TRBJ2-3, with no clear D. With 4 bases removed from V and 4 bases from J, the gap between germline ends came to 12 bases. This CDR3 has 14 residues. Germline V gives CDR1 MNHEY, CDR2 SVGAGI. The chain's CDR3 is CASSSPEVADTQYF. In DNA, the CDR3 is TGTGCCAGCAGTTCCCCCGAGGTGGCAGATACGCAGTATTTT.

This clonotype was recorded at least ten times. The chain has TRBV7-8 and TRBJ2-3; 8 bases map to TRBD2. In germline, CDR1 is SGHVS, CDR2 FQNEAQ. The CDR3 sequence is 15 residues long. Germline trimming cut 5 bases from V and 5 bases from J; bases unmatched to any gene: 9. CDR3: CASSPRGGLGDTQYF. CDR3 nucleotide sequence: TGTGCCAGCAGCCCTCGGGGGGGCCTTGGAGATACGCAGTATTTT.

A note on this clonotype: This is likely a read error, given that the CDR3 carries no conserved phenylalanine or tryptophan at its end. V gene TRBV5-4 combines with J gene TRBJ2-1; 7 bases line up with TRBD2. Trimming removed 0 bases from V and 6 bases from J; junction bases left unmatched: 9. CDR1 and CDR2 from the germline V gene are SGHNT and YYREEE (reference sequence). CDR3 length: 16 amino acids. The CDR3 spells CASSLAGGGGLNEQFY. The CDR3 DNA sequence: TGTGCCAGCAGCTTGGCCGGAGGCGGGGGTCTCAATGAGCAGTTCTAC.

This clonotype occurred many times. V is TRBV15 and J is TRBJ2-5, with a weak D call TRBD1 (6 bases). V shed 2 bases and J shed 1 base, with 11 bases lying between them. Germline values: CDR1 LNHNV, CDR2 YYDKDF (reference sequence). The CDR3 length is 15 residues. The CDR3 is CATSRPGQLQETQYF. The CDR3 DNA reads as TGTGCCACCAGCAGACCCGGACAGCTCCAAGAGACCCAGTACTTC. Variable domain in full (rest from reference TRBV15 and TRBJ2-5): DAMVIQNPRYQVTQFGKPVTLSCSQTLNHNVMYWYQQKSSQAPKLLFHYYDKDFNNEADTPDNFQSRRPNTSFCFLDIRSPGLGDTAMYLCATSRPGQLQETQYFGPGTRLLVL.

A word on this clonotype: A much bigger clone sits one base away, suggesting this may be a read error. The V gene is TRBV12-3 or TRBV12-4, the J gene TRBJ2-1, with 9 bases identical to TRBD2. The CDR3 extends over 16 amino acids. The CDR3, as DNA: TGTGCCAGCAGTTTAGCCCTAGCGGGGACCTACAGTGAGCAGTTCTTC. This gives the protein CASSLALAGTYSEQFF.